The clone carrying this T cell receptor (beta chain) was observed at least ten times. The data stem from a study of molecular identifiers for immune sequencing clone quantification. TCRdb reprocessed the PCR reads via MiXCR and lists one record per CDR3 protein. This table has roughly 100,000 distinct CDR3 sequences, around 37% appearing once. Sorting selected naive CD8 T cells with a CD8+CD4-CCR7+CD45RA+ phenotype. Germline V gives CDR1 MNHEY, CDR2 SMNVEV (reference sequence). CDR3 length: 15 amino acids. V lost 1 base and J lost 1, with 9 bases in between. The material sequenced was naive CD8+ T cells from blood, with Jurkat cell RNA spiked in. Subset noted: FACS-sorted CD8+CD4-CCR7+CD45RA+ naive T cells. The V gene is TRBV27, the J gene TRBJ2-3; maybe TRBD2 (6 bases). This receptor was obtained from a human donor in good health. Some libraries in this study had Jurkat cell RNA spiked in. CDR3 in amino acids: CASSLFRERTDTQYF. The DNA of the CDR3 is TGTGCCAGCAGTTTATTTCGGGAGCGCACAGATACGCAGTATTTT.